This T cell receptor beta chain was sequenced in a study of PD-1 blockade in classical Hodgkin lymphoma. In its sample, this clone was seen a few times. Its matching antigen is unknown. Every single patient, without exception, relapsed after autologous stem cell transplantation, and brentuximab vedotin exposure varied. Study results and limitations: Significantly greater TCR diversity emerged by C4D1 in CD4+ cells but not CD8+ cells.

TCRdb's copy holds only in-frame clones and misses some; the assay was immunoSEQ multiplex PCR. The sample records some 150,000 clones, about 78% being singletons. The germline CDR1 and CDR2 sequences are SGHTA and FQGNSA. The length of the CDR3 is 13 residues. Trimming took 1 base from V and 4 from J, leaving 8 bases between them. This receptor was obtained from a human donor with classical Hodgkin lymphoma. The starting material was peripheral blood mononuclear cells (PBMCs), obtained before the second cycle of nivolumab. V is TRBV7-2 and J is TRBJ2-7; D gene uncertain. The CDR3 bases are TGTGCCAGCAGCTTAGGGTCTGAATACGAGCAGTACTTC. As protein: CASSLGSEYEQYF.